These 25 T cell receptor beta chains share one sample of origin, sequenced in a study of cytomegalovirus exposure and HLA in healthy donors. The PCR contained 60 Vbeta and 13 Jbeta primers. Only in-frame clones appear in the TCRdb table, and some are missing; sequencing was by immunoSEQ multiplex PCR. The table records 200,000 or so clones, approximately 83% of them present only once. The sequenced material came from PBMCs. Receptor source: a boy younger than 10 in good health and CMV-seronegative.

The V call is TRBV30, the J call TRBJ1-6; 7 bases are shared with TRBD1. The V and J ends lost 0 bases and 5 bases, in that order; junction bases with no gene match: 10. CDR1 is GTSNPN and CDR2 is SVGIG in the germline V gene (reference sequence). The length of the CDR3 is 17 residues. In DNA, the CDR3 is TGTGCCTGGAGTGTACAGGGGATTTGGGGAAATAATTCACCCCTCCACTTT. The encoded protein is CAWSVQGIWGNNSPLHF.

This chain uses TRBV27 with TRBJ1-6, with D hard to call. Trimming removed 6 bases at V and 1 base at J, with 13 bases between. This CDR3 contains 16 residues. Germline loops: CDR1 MNHEY, CDR2 SMNVEV (reference sequence). The CDR3 loop is CASRSLAGSYNSPLHF. The CDR3 nucleotides read TGTGCCAGCAGGTCTTTGGCGGGGTCCTATAATTCACCCCTCCACTTT.

The chain employs TRBV19 and TRBJ1-5, with TRBD1 identical over 9 bases. J was trimmed by 0 bases and V by 0 bases; bases with no gene match: 3. The CDR3 covers 17 residues. The germline gives CDR1 LNHDA, CDR2 SQIVND (reference sequence). CDR3 in amino acids: CASSIDRTGDSNQPQHF. CDR3 DNA: TGTGCCAGTAGTATAGACCGGACAGGGGATAGCAATCAGCCCCAGCATTTT.

The V and J genes are TRBV7-9 and TRBJ1-3; D is undetermined. Germline loops: CDR1 SEHNR, CDR2 FQNEAQ (reference sequence). This CDR3 contains 15 residues. V was pared by 3 bases and J by 0 bases, with 9 bases between. CDR3 sequence: CASSFGGSSGNTIYF. For the CDR3, the DNA is TGTGCCAGCAGCTTTGGAGGTAGCTCTGGAAACACCATATATTTT.

The rearrangement joins TRBV19 to TRBJ1-2, with TRBD1 matching 10 bases. The CDR3 is 15 residues long. The trim removed 5 bases at V and 8 bases at J, leaving 11 bases unmatched. Germline-derived CDR1 and CDR2 are LNHDA and SQIVND (reference sequence). Here the CDR3 DNA reads TGTGCCAGTAGTCTTTCCGGGACAGGGGCCAGGGGCTACACCTTC. This sequence encodes CASSLSGTGARGYTF.

The chain uses TRBV6-4 and TRBJ1-5; 9 bases agree with TRBD1. The CDR3 has 16 amino acids. Germline V gives CDR1 MRHNA, CDR2 SNTAGT. V was pared by 2 bases and J by 7 bases, with 9 bases of the junction left unmatched. The CDR3 DNA follows: TGTGCCAGCAGTGACAGCGGGACAGGGTTCTTCCAGCCCCAGCATTTT. This sequence encodes CASSDSGTGFFQPQHF.

The CDR3 DNA is TGCGCCAGCAGCTTGGCCGGCGGCGGTGGGACCCAGTACTTC. Protein sequence: CASSLAGGGGTQYF. The chain links TRBV5-1 to TRBJ2-5; D gene uncertain. This CDR3 is 14 amino acids long. V was trimmed by 0 bases and J by 7 bases, leaving 13 bases between them. Germline lookup yields CDR1 SGHRS and CDR2 YFSETQ.

V gene TRBV12-5 combines with J gene TRBJ1-4; D unresolved. Trimming took 3 bases from V and 8 from J, leaving 10 bases between them. This CDR3 has 13 residues. CDR1 and CDR2 (germline): LGHNT, FRNRAP. CDR3 in amino acids: CASGFNVREKLFF. The CDR3 DNA follows: TGTGCTAGTGGTTTCAATGTGAGGGAAAAACTGTTTTTT. The full variable domain, its missing parts supplied by reference TRBV12-5 and TRBJ1-4, is DARVTQTPRHKVTEMGQEVTMRCQPILGHNTVFWYRQTMMQGLELLAYFRNRAPLDDSGMPKDRFSAEMPDATLATLKIQPSEPRDSAVYFCASGFNVREKLFFGSGTQLSVL.

The sample holds a few counts of this clone. The chain couples TRBV27 to TRBJ2-3; 9 bases agree with TRBD2. The CDR3 has 17 residues. Germline assignment: CDR1 MNHEY and CDR2 SMNVEV (reference sequence). V was pared by 4 bases and J by 1 base, with 9 bases of the junction left unmatched. Written as DNA, the CDR3 is TGTGCCAGCAGTTCCTTGACCCCTAGCGGGGGCACAGATACGCAGTATTTT. Encoded protein: CASSSLTPSGGTDTQYF.

The gene calls are TRBV1 and TRBJ1-5; whether TRBD1, the table's D call, matches the DNA was not checked. TRBV1 is recorded as a pseudogene. This CDR3 is 16 amino acids long. CDR3 sequence reads: CTSSQVEAGGNQPQHF. DNA of the CDR3: TGCACCAGCAGCCAAGTAGAGGCAGGGGGCAATCAGCCCCAGCATTTT.

V is TRBV10-3 and J is TRBJ2-5; TRBD1 might be the D (5 bases). The CDR3 totals 13 residues. The V and J ends lost 0 bases and 4 bases respectively, with 6 bases between them. The germline CDR1 and CDR2 sequences are ENHRY and SYGVKD. For the CDR3, the DNA is TGTGCCATCAGTGAGTCCCAGGGAGAGACCCAGTACTTC. Encoded protein: CAISESQGETQYF.

This clone was seen only a few times. This chain links TRBV4-1 with TRBJ1-1, with TRBD1 identical over 7 bases. This CDR3 region has 16 residues. The junction had 5 bases not matched to a gene; V was cut back by 0 bases and J by 1 base. CDR1 MGHRA and CDR2 YSYEKL come from the germline V gene. The CDR3 DNA is TGCGCCAGCAGCCAAGATTTAGCAGGGGGGAACACTGAAGCTTTCTTT. It encodes CASSQDLAGGNTEAFF.

The chain employs TRBV20-1 and TRBJ2-1, with a weak D call TRBD1 (5 bases). The CDR3 loop spans 11 amino acids. V lost 8 bases and J 7 bases, leaving 12 bases between the germline ends. Germline V gives CDR1 DFQATT, CDR2 SNEGSKA (reference sequence). CDR3 residues: CSSKAGNEQFF. DNA for the CDR3: TGCAGTTCAAAAGCAGGGAATGAGCAGTTCTTC.

This clone was counted a single time. The rearrangement uses TRBV6-5 and TRBJ2-1; 8 bases are shared with TRBD1. Germline CDR1 and CDR2: MNHEY and SVGAGI. This CDR3 has 14 residues. The ends lost 5 bases at V and 7 bases at J; junction bases unmatched: 7. In DNA form, the CDR3 reads TGTGCCAGCAGTCCGTCCCGGGACAGGAATGAGCAGTTCTTC. Its translation: CASSPSRDRNEQFF.

This rearrangement joins TRBV6-5 to TRBJ1-5, with D unclear. This CDR3 is built from 15 residues. Germline CDR1 is MNHEY and CDR2 is SVGAGI. V was pared by 7 bases and J by 4 bases, with 17 bases between. In nucleotides, the CDR3 is TGTGCCAGCACCCCGTCCGGGAGGGTAAATCAGCCCCAGCATTTT. Residues: CASTPSGRVNQPQHF.

The chain is built from TRBV5-5 and TRBJ1-2, with 8 nucleotides matching TRBD1. V lost 2 bases, J lost 5 bases, and 5 bases stayed unmatched. The germline CDR1 and CDR2 sequences are SGHKS and YYEKEE (reference sequence). The CDR3 consists of 14 residues. In DNA, the CDR3 is TGTGCCAGCAGCTTACATACAGGGGGATATGGCTACACCTTC. It codes for CASSLHTGGYGYTF.

Regarding this clone: The same CDR3 also results from other DNA sequences found in this sample. The chain has TRBV11-2 and TRBJ2-7; the match to TRBD1 covers 8 bases. CDR3 length: 15 residues. CDR1 and CDR2 (germline): SGHAT, FQNNGV. J gave up 5 bases and V 7 bases, and 13 bases lay outside the gene matches. The CDR3 region is CASTPLGGTGDEQYF. The CDR3 nucleotides read TGTGCCAGCACCCCATTAGGAGGGACAGGCGACGAGCAGTACTTC. The full variable domain, in which reference TRBV11-2 and TRBJ2-7 provide the parts outside the CDR3, is EAGVAQSPRYKIIEKRQSVAFWCNPISGHATLYWYQQILGQGPKLLIQFQNNGVVDDSQLPKDRFSAERLKGVDSTLKIQPAKLEDSAVYLCASTPLGGTGDEQYFGPGTRLTVT.

The rearrangement uses TRBV20-1 and TRBJ1-1; D gene ambiguous. CDR3 length: 11 amino acids. Germline loops: CDR1 DFQATT, CDR2 SNEGSKA (reference sequence). The V gene lost 5 bases and the J gene lost 5 bases, with 9 bases spanning the gap. CDR3 protein: CSALSGTEAFF. The CDR3, as DNA: TGCAGTGCTCTCTCGGGAACTGAAGCTTTCTTT.

This clone was detected a few times. The J gene is TRBJ2-5, the V gene TRBV7-9; 7 nucleotides align to TRBD1. The germline V gene encodes CDR1 SEHNR and CDR2 FQNEAQ (reference sequence). The V gene end was trimmed by 1 base and the J gene end by 4 bases; junction bases not matched to a gene: 6. This CDR3 is 15 amino acids long. CDR3 sequence: CASSLGTGNLETQYF. The CDR3 DNA follows: TGTGCCAGCAGCTTAGGGACAGGAAACTTAGAGACCCAGTACTTC.

This chain links TRBV7-9 with TRBJ2-7, with TRBD1 matching over 7 bases. The CDR3 length is 18 residues. The junction had 14 bases not matched to a gene; V was cut back by 2 bases and J by 1 base. Germline loops: CDR1 SEHNR, CDR2 FQNEAQ (reference sequence). This CDR3 reads CASSLTSLGQEASYEQYF. DNA for the CDR3: TGTGCCAGCAGCTTAACCAGCCTTGGACAGGAGGCATCCTACGAGCAGTACTTC.

The J gene is TRBJ2-7, the V gene TRBV5-1, with TRBD2 identical over 10 bases. Unmatched junction bases numbered 7, after V lost 9 bases and J lost 4 bases. The CDR3 is 13 residues long. The germline CDR1 and CDR2 sequences are SGHRS and YFSETQ. CDR3 amino acids: CATLSGGAYEQYF. Written as DNA, the CDR3 is TGCGCCACCCTGAGCGGGGGGGCTTACGAGCAGTACTTC.

This clone was seen only a few times. The chain has TRBV6-5 and TRBJ1-6, with 8 nucleotides matching TRBD1. Germline assignment: CDR1 MNHEY and CDR2 SVGAGI. This CDR3 has 13 residues. V was clipped by 8 bases and J by 10 bases; unmatched bases: 7. As DNA, the CDR3 is TGTGCCAGCGGAGACAGGGGTCAATCACCCCTCCACTTT. Translated, it gives CASGDRGQSPLHF.

The chain uses TRBV5-1 and TRBJ2-5, with 9 bases that match TRBD1. J lost 6 bases, V lost 6 bases, and 9 bases had no gene match. The CDR3 runs 14 residues. Germline V gene lookup returns CDR1 SGHRS and CDR2 YFSETQ. Here the CDR3 reads CASTPGQGLQTQYF. CDR3 nucleotide sequence: TGCGCCAGCACCCCCGGACAGGGGCTACAGACCCAGTACTTC.

The chain employs TRBV30 and TRBJ2-5, with a possible D match to TRBD1 (5 bases). V was pared by 4 bases and J by 10 bases, with 22 bases between. The germline CDR1 and CDR2 sequences are GTSNPN and SVGIG (reference sequence). The CDR3 has 14 residues. The DNA of the CDR3 is TGTGCCTGGAATGCAGGACAAGAGGTGGGGAACCAGTACTTC. Translated, it gives CAWNAGQEVGNQYF.

V gene TRBV23-1 combines with J gene TRBJ1-1, with 10 bases lining up with TRBD1. TRBV23-1 is treated as an ORF (open reading frame) with a function not yet certain. The length of the CDR3 is 17 residues. V lost 5 bases and J lost 1; bases outside the gene matches: 10. For the CDR3, the DNA is TGCGCCAGCAGTTGTCCTAGCGGGACAGGGGCGAACACTGAAGCTTTCTTT. Its translation: CASSCPSGTGANTEAFF.